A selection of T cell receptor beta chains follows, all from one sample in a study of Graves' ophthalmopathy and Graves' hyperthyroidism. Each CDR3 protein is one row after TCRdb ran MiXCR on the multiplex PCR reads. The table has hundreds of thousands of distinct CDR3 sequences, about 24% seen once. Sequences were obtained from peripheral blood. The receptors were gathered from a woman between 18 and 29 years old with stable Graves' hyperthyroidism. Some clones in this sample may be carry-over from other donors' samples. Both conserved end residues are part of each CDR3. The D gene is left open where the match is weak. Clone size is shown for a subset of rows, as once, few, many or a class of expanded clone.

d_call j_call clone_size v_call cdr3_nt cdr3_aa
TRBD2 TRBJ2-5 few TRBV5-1 TGCGCCAGCAGCGTCAGCGGGGGGCACCAAGAGACCCAGTACTTC CASSVSGGHQETQYF
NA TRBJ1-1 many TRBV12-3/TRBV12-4 TGTGCCAGCAGTTTAGCGGGGGTCAACACTGAAGCTTTCTTT CASSLAGVNTEAFF
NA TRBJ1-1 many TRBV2 TGTGCCAGCAGTTGGGTAATGGGACCCTATTCTGAAGCTTTCTTT CASSWVMGPYSEAFF
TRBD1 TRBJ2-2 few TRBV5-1 TGCGCCAGCAGCATACAGGGGGAAGATTCTGGGGAGCTGTTTTTT CASSIQGEDSGELFF
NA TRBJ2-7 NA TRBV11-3 TGTGCCAGCAGCTTAAGACATGGTGACATCCACGAGCAGGACTTC CASSLRHGDIHEQDF
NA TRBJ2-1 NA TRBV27 TGTGCCAGCAGTTTGTTTGGATCCTACAATGAGCAGTTCTTC CASSLFGSYNEQFF
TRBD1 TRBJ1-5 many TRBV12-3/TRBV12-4 TGTGCCAGCAGCCCTGAGATCCTATCGGGACAGCTCAATCAGCCCCAGCATTTT CASSPEILSGQLNQPQHF
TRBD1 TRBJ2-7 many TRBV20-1 TGCAGTGCTAGAGAGGGACAGGTCTCCTACGAGCAGTACTTC CSAREGQVSYEQYF
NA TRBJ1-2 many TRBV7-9 TGTGCCAGCAGCTTAGGCGCCGCTAACTATGGCTACACCTTC CASSLGAANYGYTF
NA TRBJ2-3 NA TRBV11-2 TGTGCCAGCAGCCCTGGATGGGGTAGCGGACTCACAGATACGCAGTATTTT CASSPGWGSGLTDTQYF
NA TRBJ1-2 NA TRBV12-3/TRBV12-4 TGTGCCAGCAGTTGGCCCCCGGCGGATGGCTACACCTTC CASSWPPADGYTF
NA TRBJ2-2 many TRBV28 TGTGCCAGCATGAAGGTCTCCGGGGAGCTGTTTTTT CASMKVSGELFF
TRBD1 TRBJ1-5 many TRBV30 TGTGCCTGGTCGGGACAGAACAATCAGCCCCAGCATTTT CAWSGQNNQPQHF
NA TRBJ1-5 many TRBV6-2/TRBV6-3 TGTGCCAGCAGTTACTCGTTCCGGACCAGGCAGCCCCAGCATTTT CASSYSFRTRQPQHF
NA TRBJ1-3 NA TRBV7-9 TGTGCCAGCAGCTTATTAGCCCACGACACCATATATTTT CASSLLAHDTIYF
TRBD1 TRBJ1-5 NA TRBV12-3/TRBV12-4 TGTGCCAGCAGTTTAGGGCAGGGGGAAAGACTTTATAGCAATCAGCCCCAGCATTTT CASSLGQGERLYSNQPQHF
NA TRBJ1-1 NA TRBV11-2 TGTGCCAGCATCTTAGATGCAGGCATGAACACTGAAGCTTTCTTT CASILDAGMNTEAFF
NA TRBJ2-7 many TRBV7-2 TGTGCCAGCAGCTCCTCGCGACAGCACGAGCAGTACTTC CASSSSRQHEQYF
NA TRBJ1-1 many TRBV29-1 TGCAGCGTTGAGAGGCGGCAGGCAACTGAAGCTTTCTTT CSVERRQATEAFF
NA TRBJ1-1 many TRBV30 TGTGCCTGGAGCGCCCAACTAGAAGCTTTCTTT CAWSAQLEAFF
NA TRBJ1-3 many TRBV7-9 TGTGCCAGCAGCTCCGAGACAGGACTTTCTGGAAACACCATATATTTT CASSSETGLSGNTIYF
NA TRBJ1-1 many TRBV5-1 TGCGCCAGCAACGGGGGGAATTGGGGATGGACTGAAGCTTTCTTT CASNGGNWGWTEAFF